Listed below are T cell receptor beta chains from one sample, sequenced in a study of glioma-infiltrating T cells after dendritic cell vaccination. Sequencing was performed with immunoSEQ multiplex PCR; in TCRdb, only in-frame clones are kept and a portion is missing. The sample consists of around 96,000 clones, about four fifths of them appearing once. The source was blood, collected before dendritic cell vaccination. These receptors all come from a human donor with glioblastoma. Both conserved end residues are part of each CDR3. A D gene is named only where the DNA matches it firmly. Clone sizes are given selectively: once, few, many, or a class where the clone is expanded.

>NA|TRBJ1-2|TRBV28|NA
CASSYGRRVYGYTF
TGTGCCAGCAGTTATGGGAGAAGGGTCTATGGCTACACCTTC
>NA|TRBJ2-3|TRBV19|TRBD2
CASSIGLAGASDTQYF
TGTGCCAGTAGTATAGGGCTAGCGGGAGCCTCAGATACGCAGTATTTT
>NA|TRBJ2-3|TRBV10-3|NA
CASRTSTDTQYF
TGTGCCAGCCGGACTAGCACAGATACGCAGTATTTT
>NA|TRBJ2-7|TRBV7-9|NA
CASSLIGQSDYEQYF
TGTGCCAGCAGCCTTATTGGACAGTCAGACTACGAGCAGTACTTC
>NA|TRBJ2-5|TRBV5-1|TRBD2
CASSLAAGGREETQYF
TGCGCCAGCAGCTTGGCCGCGGGAGGGCGGGAGGAGACCCAGTACTTC
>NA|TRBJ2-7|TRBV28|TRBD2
CASSPVSSGRMPYEQYF
TGTGCCAGCAGCCCGGTTTCAAGCGGGAGGATGCCCTACGAGCAGTACTTC
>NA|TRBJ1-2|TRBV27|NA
CASRPTAGGPYGYTF
TGTGCCAGCAGGCCCACCGCGGGAGGGCCCTATGGCTACACCTTC
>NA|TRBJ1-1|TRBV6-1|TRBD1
CASSEGRGEAF
TGTGCCAGCAGTGAAGGCAGGGGGGAGGCCTTT
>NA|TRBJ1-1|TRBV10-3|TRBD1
CAISPGQGYTEAFF
TGTGCCATCAGTCCTGGACAGGGGTACACTGAAGCTTTCTTT
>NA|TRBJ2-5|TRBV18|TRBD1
CASELPGQRQRETQYF
TGTGCCTCCGAACTGCCGGGACAGCGCCAACGAGAGACCCAGTACTTC
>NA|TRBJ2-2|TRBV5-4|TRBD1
CASSPGTGSTGELFF
TGTGCCAGCAGCCCAGGGACAGGGAGCACCGGGGAGCTGTTTTTT
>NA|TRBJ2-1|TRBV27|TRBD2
CASSPTSGGGNEQFF
TGTGCCAGCAGTCCAACTAGCGGGGGAGGGAATGAGCAGTTCTTC
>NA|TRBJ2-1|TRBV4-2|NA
CASSQVRTRSYNEQFF
TGTGCCAGCAGCCAAGTCAGGACACGCTCCTACAATGAGCAGTTCTTC
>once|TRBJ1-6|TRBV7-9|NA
CASSHRDTSYSPLHF
TGTGCCAGCAGCCATCGGGACACCTCTTATTCACCCCTCCACTTT
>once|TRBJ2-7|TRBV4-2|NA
CASSQGVTTPYEQYF
TGTGCCAGCAGCCAAGGGGTGACTACCCCCTACGAGCAGTACTTC
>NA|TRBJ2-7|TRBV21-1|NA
CASSWGQGNYEQYF
NA
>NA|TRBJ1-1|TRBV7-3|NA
CASSRRGNTEAFF
TGTGCCAGCAGCCGCAGGGGGAACACTGAAGCTTTCTTT
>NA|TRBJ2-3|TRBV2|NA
CASSEIQGTDTQYF
TGTGCCAGCAGTGAAATACAGGGCACAGATACGCAGTATTTT
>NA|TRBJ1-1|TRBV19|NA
CASSIDRVGNTEAFF
TGTGCCAGTAGTATAGACAGGGTGGGGAACACTGAAGCTTTCTTT
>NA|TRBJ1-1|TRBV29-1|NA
CSVEESIAGPEAFF
TGCAGCGTTGAGGAGTCTATAGCAGGGCCTGAAGCTTTCTTT
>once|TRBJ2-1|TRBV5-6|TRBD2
CASSLNRASGRLYNEQFF
TGTGCCAGCAGCTTGAATCGGGCTAGCGGGAGGCTGTACAATGAGCAGTTCTTC
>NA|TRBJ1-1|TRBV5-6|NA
CASSPRWRGGSNTEAFF
TGTGCCAGCAGCCCTAGGTGGAGGGGTGGATCGAACACTGAAGCTTTCTTT
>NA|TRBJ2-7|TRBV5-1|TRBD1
CATKTGQGFEQYF
TGCGCCACCAAGACGGGACAGGGCTTCGAGCAGTACTTC
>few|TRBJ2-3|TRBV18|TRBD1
CASSPRDSNTDTQYF
TGTGCCAGCTCTCCCCGGGACAGCAACACAGATACGCAGTATTTT
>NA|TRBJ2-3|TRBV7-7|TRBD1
CASSRDRADTQYF
TGTGCTAGCTCCCGGGACAGGGCAGATACGCAGTATTTT
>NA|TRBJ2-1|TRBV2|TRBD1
CASINPDRDNEQFF
TGTGCCAGCATTAACCCGGACAGGGACAATGAGCAGTTCTTC
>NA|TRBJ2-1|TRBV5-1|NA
CASSWRTDDEQFF
TGCGCCAGCAGCTGGCGGACAGACGATGAGCAGTTCTTC
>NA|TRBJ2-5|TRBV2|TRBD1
CASSETGVTPETQYF
TGTGCCAGCAGTGAGACAGGGGTGACGCCCGAGACCCAGTACTTC
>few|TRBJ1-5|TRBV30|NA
CAWSGQMDQPQHF
TGTGCCTGGAGTGGACAGATGGACCAGCCCCAGCATTTT
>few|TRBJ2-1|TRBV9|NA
CASNMGLSYNEQFF
TGTGCCAGCAATATGGGCCTCTCCTACAATGAGCAGTTCTTC
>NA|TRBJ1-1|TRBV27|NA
CASSVVTGRNTEAFF
TGTGCCAGCAGTGTGGTAACAGGGAGGAACACTGAAGCTTTCTTT
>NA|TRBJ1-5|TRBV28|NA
CASSLAGAGNQPQHF
TGTGCCAGCAGTTTGGCGGGGGCAGGCAATCAGCCCCAGCATTTT
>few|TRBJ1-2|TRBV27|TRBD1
CASRTTGGWGYTF
TGTGCCAGCAGGACAACAGGGGGCTGGGGCTACACCTTC
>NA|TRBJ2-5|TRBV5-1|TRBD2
CASSPRDRGTSGGAYQETQYF
TGCGCCAGCAGCCCCAGGGACCGCGGGACTAGCGGGGGGGCGTACCAAGAGACCCAGTACTTC
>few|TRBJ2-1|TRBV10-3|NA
CAISEVSEQFF
TGTGCCATCAGTGAGGTTAGTGAGCAGTTCTTC
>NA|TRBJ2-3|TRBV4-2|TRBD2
CASSQDLAGGPAFDTQYF
TGTGCCAGCAGCCAAGACTTAGCGGGGGGGCCCGCGTTTGATACGCAGTATTTT
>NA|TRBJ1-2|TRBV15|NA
CATSRDPAGVNYGYTF
TGTGCCACCAGCAGAGATCCAGCGGGGGTTAACTATGGCTACACCTTC
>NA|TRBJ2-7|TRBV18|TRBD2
CASSPWRENEQYF
TGTGCCAGCTCACCGTGGCGGGAGAACGAGCAGTACTTC
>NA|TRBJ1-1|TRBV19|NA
CASSLRGEVDTEAFF
TGTGCCAGTAGTCTCAGGGGTGAGGTAGACACTGAAGCTTTCTTT
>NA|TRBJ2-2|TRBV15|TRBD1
CATSTDRFYTGELFF
TGTGCCACCAGCACGGACAGGTTTTACACCGGGGAGCTGTTTTTT
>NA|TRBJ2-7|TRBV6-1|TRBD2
CASSEYWVAGELASEQYF
TGTGCCAGCAGTGAATATTGGGTAGCGGGAGAACTCGCGTCCGAGCAGTACTTC
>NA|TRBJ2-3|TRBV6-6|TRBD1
CASRPGQGASDTQYF
TGTGCCAGCAGACCGGGACAGGGAGCATCAGATACGCAGTATTTT
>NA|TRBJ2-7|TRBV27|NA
CASSPTYDREVEQYF
TGTGCCAGCAGTCCAACCTATGACAGGGAGGTCGAGCAGTACTTC
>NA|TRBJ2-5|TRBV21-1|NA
CASSKGQQRIQETQYF
TGTGCCAGCAGCAAGGGTCAACAGCGGATCCAAGAGACCCAGTACTTC
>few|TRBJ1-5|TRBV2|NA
CASRGDTGSSSQHF
TGTGCCAGCAGAGGGGACACTGGGTCGTCGTCCCAGCATTTT
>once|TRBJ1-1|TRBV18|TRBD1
CASSPPTGGRAFF
TGTGCCAGCTCACCACCGACAGGGGGCCGGGCTTTCTTT
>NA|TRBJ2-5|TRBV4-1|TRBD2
CASSQVEAAGLGGQETQYF
TGCGCCAGCAGCCAAGTTGAGGCAGCGGGACTAGGAGGACAAGAGACCCAGTACTTC
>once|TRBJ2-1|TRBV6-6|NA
CASTQGGYNEQFF
TGTGCCAGCACTCAAGGCGGCTACAATGAGCAGTTCTTC
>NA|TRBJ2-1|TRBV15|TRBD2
CATSRGTSGGVDEQFF
TGTGCCACCAGCAGAGGAACTAGCGGGGGGGTCGATGAGCAGTTCTTC
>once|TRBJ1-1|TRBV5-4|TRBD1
CASSLAGTVNTEAFF
TGTGCCAGCAGCTTGGCCGGGACAGTGAACACTGAAGCTTTCTTT
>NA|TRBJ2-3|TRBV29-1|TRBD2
CSAGGAGGPVDTQYF
TGCAGCGCTGGGGGAGCGGGAGGGCCGGTAGATACGCAGTATTTT
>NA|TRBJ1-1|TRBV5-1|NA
CASSFYREGVEAFF
TGCGCCAGCAGCTTTTACAGGGAAGGCGTTGAAGCTTTCTTT
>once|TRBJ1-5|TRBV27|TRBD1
CASSRVTRGSGNQPQHF
TGTGCCAGCAGCCGAGTCACCAGGGGGTCCGGCAATCAGCCCCAGCATTTT